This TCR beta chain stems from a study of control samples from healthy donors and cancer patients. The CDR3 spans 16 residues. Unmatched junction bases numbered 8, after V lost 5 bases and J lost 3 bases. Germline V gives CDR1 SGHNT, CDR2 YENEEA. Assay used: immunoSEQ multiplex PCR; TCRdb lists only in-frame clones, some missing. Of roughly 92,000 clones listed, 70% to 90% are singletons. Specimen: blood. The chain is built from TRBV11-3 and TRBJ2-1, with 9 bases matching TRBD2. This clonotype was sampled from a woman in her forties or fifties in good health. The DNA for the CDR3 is TGTGCCAGCAGCCCCCTAGCGGGAAACCGCTACAATGAGCAGTTCTTC. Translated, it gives CASSPLAGNRYNEQFF.